This TCR beta chain was observed in a study of T cell repertoires in aging, cancer and after chemotherapy (dated by TCRdb to about 2019). General notes on the study: Donors spanned six age groups from 30 or younger to 70 or older, with at least three individuals per group. In the hematological group, the paired samples taken before and after chemotherapy came from chronic lymphocytic leukemia patients given fludarabine- or bendamustine-based regimens. The complete dataset included some 9 million TCR reads. To look at immunoaging and at how T cells reconstitute after chemotherapy, the study profiled TCR beta repertoires in peripheral blood from both healthy donors and cancer patients. The cohort comprised 218 cancer patients, 94 with hematological and over 110 with solid cancers, plus 95 healthy donors as a reference group.

What the research found in general, with its limitations: Declining TCR diversity with age in healthy donors was mainly explained by loss of richness; in cancer patients, loss of evenness also contributed. Significantly lower blood TCR diversity and higher clonality were observed in untreated patients with hematological or solid cancers than in age-matched healthy donors. Lymphoid organ infiltration was present in the hematological cancer patients, and this infiltration may itself impair thymic emigration or the expansion of peripheral T cells. The authors noted that the repertoire data do not allow conclusions about immunological memory after chemotherapy. An increase in median generation probability over the chemotherapy interval was observed in both cancer cohorts, suggesting that the repertoire was reconstituted through rebound thymic output.

Points on this clonotype: It lacks a known antigen. No qualities accompany the bases; no much larger clone lies one base away.

TCR beta rearrangements were amplified from genomic DNA isolated from peripheral blood, not from sorted cells or RNA. Spanning cysteine to phenylalanine, the CDR3 consists of 12 amino acids. The read is trimmed to its CDR3 DNA, 36 bases read in frame from base 1. Via the germline V gene (reference sequence), CDR1 is DFQATT and CDR2 SNEGSKA. V is cut by 8 bases and J by 4 bases, and the space between the germline ends is 12 bases. Multiplex touch-down PCR with a mixed TRB-A/B primer pool was used to amplify rearranged TRB sequences covering the V, D and J segments. Two consecutive PCR reactions with Phusion HS II polymerase added Illumina adapters and sample indices to the amplicons. Amplicons were gel-purified using the NucleoSpin Gel and PCR Clean-up kit and were subsequently checked with Qubit and an Agilent 2100 Bioanalyzer. Libraries were sequenced on an Illumina MiSeq using 600-cycle, single-indexed, paired-end runs. The study's own analysis went as follows. MiXCR versions 2.12 and 3.0.5 were used to process the TRB sequences. A clone was defined as each unique CDR3 nucleotide sequence, and only productive sequences supported by at least two reads were kept. The repertoire metrics were Shannon diversity, evenness, clonality (calculated as one minus evenness), and diversity profiles parameterized by alpha from 0 to 5. The IGoR algorithm was used to calculate generation probabilities for clones in the paired samples taken before and after chemotherapy. TCRdb ran its own pipeline on the public reads, namely fastp trimming at Q25 and MiXCR clone calling, and kept in-frame beta chains. Here each entry gathers all rows of one CDR3 protein and keeps the most common genes and DNA. What appears here as the V and J calls and clone size reflects TCRdb's work, not the paper's. A total of approximately 1,300 distinct CDR3 sequences appear in this sample, 20% to 30% of them only once. About 81% of the sample belongs to the ten largest clones.

The source material was blood. The rearranged chain carries TRBV20-1 and TRBJ1-5; perhaps TRBD1 is the D gene, with 6 bases matching. This sequence was found in a human donor with a blood cancer. The CDR3 protein is CSPSQGNQPQHF. The DNA is TGCAGTCCCAGCCAGGGGAATCAGCCCCAGCATTTT.